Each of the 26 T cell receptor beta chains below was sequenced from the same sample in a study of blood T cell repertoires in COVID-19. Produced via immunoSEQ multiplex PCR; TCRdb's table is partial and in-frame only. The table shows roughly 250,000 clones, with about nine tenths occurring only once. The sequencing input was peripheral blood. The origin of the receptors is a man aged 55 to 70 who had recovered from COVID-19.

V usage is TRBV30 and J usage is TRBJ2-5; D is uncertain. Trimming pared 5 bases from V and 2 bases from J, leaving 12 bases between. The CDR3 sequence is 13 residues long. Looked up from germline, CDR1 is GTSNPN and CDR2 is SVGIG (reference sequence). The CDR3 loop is CAWDNSIQETQYF. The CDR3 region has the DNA TGTGCCTGGGACAACAGTATTCAAGAGACCCAGTACTTC.

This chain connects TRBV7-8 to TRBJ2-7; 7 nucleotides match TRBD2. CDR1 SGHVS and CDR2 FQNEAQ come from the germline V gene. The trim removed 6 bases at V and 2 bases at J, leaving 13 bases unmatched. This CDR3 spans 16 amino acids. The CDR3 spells CASSRQSGGTAYEQYF. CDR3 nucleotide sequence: TGTGCCAGCAGTCGGCAGTCCGGGGGGACCGCCTACGAGCAGTACTTC.

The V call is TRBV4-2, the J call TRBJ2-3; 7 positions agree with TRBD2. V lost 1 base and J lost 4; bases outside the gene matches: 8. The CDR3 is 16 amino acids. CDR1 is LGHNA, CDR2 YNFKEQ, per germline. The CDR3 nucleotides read TGTGCCAGCAGCCAAGCTTGGGGGGGGGTGGCAGATACGCAGTATTTT. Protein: CASSQAWGGVADTQYF.

CDR3 coding DNA: TGTGCCAGCAGGGCCCCGGGGACTAGGGGTAATGAGCAGTTCTTC. Its translation: CASRAPGTRGNEQFF. The chain uses TRBV25-1 and TRBJ2-1, with 8 bases matching TRBD2. The junction had 11 bases not matched to a gene; V was cut back by 6 bases and J by 7 bases. The CDR3 has 15 residues. Germline loops: CDR1 MGHDK, CDR2 SYGVNS.

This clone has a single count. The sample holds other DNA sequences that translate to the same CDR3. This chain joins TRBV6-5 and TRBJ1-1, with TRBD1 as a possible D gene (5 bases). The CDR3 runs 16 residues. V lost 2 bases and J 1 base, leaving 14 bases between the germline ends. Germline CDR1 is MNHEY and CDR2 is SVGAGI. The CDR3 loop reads CASSYLGRGANTEAFF. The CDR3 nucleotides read TGTGCCAGCAGTTACCTGGGGAGGGGCGCGAACACTGAAGCTTTCTTT.

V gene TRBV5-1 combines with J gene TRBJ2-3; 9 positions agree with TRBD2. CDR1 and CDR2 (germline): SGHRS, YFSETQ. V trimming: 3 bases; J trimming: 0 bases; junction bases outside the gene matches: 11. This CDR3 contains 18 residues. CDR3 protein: CASSWRGSGGRSTDTQYF. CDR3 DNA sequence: TGCGCCAGCAGCTGGAGGGGTAGCGGGGGCCGGAGCACAGATACGCAGTATTTT.

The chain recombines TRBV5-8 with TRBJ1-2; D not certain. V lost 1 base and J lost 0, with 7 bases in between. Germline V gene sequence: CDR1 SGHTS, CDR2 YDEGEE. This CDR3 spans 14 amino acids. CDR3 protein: CASSLPGTNYGYTF. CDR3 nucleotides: TGTGCCAGCAGCTTGCCCGGGACTAACTATGGCTACACCTTC.

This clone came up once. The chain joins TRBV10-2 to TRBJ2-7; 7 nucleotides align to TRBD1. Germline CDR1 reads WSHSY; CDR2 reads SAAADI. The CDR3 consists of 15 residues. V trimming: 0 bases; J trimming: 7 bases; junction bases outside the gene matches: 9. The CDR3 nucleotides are TGCGCCAGCAGTGAGTCTCCGACAGGGTCGGGGGAGCAGTACTTC. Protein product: CASSESPTGSGEQYF.

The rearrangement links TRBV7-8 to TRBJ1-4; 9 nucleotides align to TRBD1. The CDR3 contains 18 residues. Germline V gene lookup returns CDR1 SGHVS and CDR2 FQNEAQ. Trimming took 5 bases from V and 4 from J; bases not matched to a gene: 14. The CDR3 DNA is TGTGCCAGCAGCCCCCACCGGGACAGGGAAGCCGTTAATGAAAAACTGTTTTTT. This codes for CASSPHRDREAVNEKLFF. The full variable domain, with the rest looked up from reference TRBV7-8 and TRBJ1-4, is GAGVSQSPRYKVAKRGQDVALRCDPISGHVSLFWYQQALGQGPEFLTYFQNEAQLDKSGLPSDRFFAERPEGSVSTLKIQRTQQEDSAVYLCASSPHRDREAVNEKLFFGSGTQLSVL.

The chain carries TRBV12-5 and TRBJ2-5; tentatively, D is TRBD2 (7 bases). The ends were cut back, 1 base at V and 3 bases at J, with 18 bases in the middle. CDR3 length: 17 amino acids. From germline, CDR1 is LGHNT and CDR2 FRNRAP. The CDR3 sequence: CASGLASLGGAKETQYF. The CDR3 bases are TGTGCTAGTGGTTTGGCCTCCTTAGGGGGGGCCAAAGAGACCCAGTACTTC.

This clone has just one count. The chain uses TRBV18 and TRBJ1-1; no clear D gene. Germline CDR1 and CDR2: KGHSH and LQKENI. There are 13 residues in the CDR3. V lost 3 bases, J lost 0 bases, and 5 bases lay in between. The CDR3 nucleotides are TGTGCCAGCTCACCGAGAATGAACACTGAAGCTTTCTTT. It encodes CASSPRMNTEAFF.

The CDR3 nucleotides read TGCGCCAGCAGCCAAGGGGTTTCTGCTAGCGGGTCCTACGAGCAGTACTTC. This encodes CASSQGVSASGSYEQYF. J is TRBJ2-7 and V is TRBV4-1, with 8 bases matching TRBD2. The germline gives CDR1 MGHRA, CDR2 YSYEKL. This CDR3 spans 17 amino acids. Trimming took 1 base from V and 1 from J; bases not matched to a gene: 9.

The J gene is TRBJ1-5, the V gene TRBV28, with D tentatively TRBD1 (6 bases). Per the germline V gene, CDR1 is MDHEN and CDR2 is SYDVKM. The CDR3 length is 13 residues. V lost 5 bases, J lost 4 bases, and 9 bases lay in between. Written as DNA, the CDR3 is TGTGCCAGCAGTCGGACAGAAAATCAGCCCCAGCATTTT. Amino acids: CASSRTENQPQHF.

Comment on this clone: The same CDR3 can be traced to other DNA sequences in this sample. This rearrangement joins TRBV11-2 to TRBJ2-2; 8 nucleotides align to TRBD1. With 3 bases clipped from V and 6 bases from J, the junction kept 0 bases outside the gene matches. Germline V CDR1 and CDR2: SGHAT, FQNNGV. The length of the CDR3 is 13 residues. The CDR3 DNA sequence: TGTGCCAGCAGCTTGGACAGGGCCGGGGAGCTGTTTTTT. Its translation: CASSLDRAGELFF.

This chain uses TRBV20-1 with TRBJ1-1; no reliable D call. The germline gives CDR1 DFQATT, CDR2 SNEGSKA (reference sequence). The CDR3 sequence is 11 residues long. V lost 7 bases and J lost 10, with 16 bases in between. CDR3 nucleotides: TGCAGTGTTCAACGAACTATGGTAGCTTTCTTT. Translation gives CSVQRTMVAFF.

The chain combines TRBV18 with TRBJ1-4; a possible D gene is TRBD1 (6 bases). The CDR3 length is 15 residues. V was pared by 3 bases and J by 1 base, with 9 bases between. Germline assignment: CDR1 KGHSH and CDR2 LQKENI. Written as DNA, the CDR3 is TGTGCCAGCTCACCCCAGACAGGAACTAATGAAAAACTGTTTTTT. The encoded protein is CASSPQTGTNEKLFF.

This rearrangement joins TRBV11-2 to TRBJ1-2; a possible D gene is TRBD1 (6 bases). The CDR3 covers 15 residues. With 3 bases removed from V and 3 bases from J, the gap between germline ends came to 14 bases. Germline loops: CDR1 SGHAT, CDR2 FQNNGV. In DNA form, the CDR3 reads TGTGCCAGCAGCTTTCCGGAAGGGGGTGACTATGGCTACACCTTC. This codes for CASSFPEGGDYGYTF.

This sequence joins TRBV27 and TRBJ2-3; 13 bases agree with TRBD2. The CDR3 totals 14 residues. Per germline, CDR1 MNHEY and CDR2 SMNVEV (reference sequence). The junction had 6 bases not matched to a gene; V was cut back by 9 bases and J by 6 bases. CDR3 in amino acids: CARLTSGGRDTQYF. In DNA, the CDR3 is TGTGCCAGGTTGACTAGCGGGGGGCGGGATACGCAGTATTTT.

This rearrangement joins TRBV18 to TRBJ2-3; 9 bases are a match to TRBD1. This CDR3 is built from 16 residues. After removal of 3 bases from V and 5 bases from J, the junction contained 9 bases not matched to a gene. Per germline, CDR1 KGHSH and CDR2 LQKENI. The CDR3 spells CASSPRQGGMEDTQYF. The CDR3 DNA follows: TGTGCCAGCTCACCTCGACAGGGGGGCATGGAAGATACGCAGTATTTT.

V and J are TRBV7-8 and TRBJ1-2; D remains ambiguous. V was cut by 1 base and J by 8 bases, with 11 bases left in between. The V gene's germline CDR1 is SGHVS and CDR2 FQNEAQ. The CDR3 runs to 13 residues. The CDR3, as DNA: TGTGCCAGCAGCTTAGGGCGGTCGAGGGGCTACACCTTC. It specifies CASSLGRSRGYTF.

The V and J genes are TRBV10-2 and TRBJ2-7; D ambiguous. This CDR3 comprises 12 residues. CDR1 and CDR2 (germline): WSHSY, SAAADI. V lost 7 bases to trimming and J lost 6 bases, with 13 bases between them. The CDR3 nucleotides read TGCGCCAGCACCTCCCCCGCCAGCGAGCAGTACTTC. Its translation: CASTSPASEQYF.

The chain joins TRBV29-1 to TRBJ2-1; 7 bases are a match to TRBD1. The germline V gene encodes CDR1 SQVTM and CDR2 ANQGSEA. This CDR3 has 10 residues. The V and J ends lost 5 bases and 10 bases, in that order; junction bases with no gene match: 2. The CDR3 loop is CSVRGREQFF. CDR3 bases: TGCAGCGTTAGGGGGCGGGAGCAGTTCTTC.

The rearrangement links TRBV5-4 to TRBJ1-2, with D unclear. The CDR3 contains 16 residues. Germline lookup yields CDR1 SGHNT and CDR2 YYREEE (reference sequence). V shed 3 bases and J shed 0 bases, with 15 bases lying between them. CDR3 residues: CASSSALEDPNYGYTF. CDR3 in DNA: TGTGCCAGCAGCTCCGCCTTGGAGGACCCTAACTATGGCTACACCTTC.

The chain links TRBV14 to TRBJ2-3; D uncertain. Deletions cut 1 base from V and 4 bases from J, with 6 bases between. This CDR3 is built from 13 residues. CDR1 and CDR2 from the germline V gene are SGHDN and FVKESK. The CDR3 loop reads CASSQVMSDTQYF. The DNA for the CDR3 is TGTGCCAGCAGCCAAGTAATGTCAGATACGCAGTATTTT.

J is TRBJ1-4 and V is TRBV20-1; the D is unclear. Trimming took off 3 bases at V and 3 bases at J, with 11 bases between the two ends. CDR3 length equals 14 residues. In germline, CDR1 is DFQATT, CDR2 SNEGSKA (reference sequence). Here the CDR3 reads CSASPAVANEKLFF. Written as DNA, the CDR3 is TGCAGTGCTAGTCCCGCAGTTGCTAATGAAAAACTGTTTTTT.

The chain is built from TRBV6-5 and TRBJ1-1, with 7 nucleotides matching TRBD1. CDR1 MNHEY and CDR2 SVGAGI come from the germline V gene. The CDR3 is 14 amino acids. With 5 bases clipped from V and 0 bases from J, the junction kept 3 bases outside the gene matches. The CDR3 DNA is TGTGCCAGCAGTACAGGGGACATGAACACTGAAGCTTTCTTT. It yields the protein CASSTGDMNTEAFF.